This is a list of T cell receptor beta chains from one sample in a study of T-cell memory formation after mild COVID-19. In TCRdb, the 5' RACE reads were re-called with MiXCR into one record per CDR3 protein. The sample shows about 360,000 distinct CDR3 sequences, 10% to 15% of them seen only once. The specimen sequenced was PBMCs or a T cell subset sorted from them (not recorded which). These receptors came from a young man who had mild COVID-19 (a few samples of this study predate the infection). Cell type and time point are not known. The CDR3 runs from the conserved cysteine through the conserved F or W. Each record gives: CDR3 DNA, CDR3 protein, V gene, D gene, clone size, J gene. D genes are given only for firm matches. The size field is filled for only some rows; it gives once, few, many or a size class.

TGTGCCAGCAGCCAGACTAGCGGGGGACAGTTCTTC	CASSQTSGGQFF	TRBV7-8	TRBD2	NA	TRBJ2-1
TGCGCCAGCACCGCTCTCGCCGGGGGAGGAAAGACCCAGTACTTC	CASTALAGGGKTQYF	TRBV5-1	NA	NA	TRBJ2-5
TGTGCCAGCAGTTTAACCCAGGATCGGGACACTGAAGCTTTCTTT	CASSLTQDRDTEAFF	TRBV12-3/TRBV12-4	NA	few	TRBJ1-1
TGTGCCAGCAGTCAACGGACTAGCGGGCGGGATGAGCAGTTCTTC	CASSQRTSGRDEQFF	TRBV25-1	TRBD2	few	TRBJ2-1
TGTGCCAGCAGCGAAGACCCCTGGCAGGCCACAACTAATGAAAAACTGTTTTTT	CASSEDPWQATTNEKLFF	TRBV3-1	NA	few	TRBJ1-4
TGTGCCAGCAGTTTGAGGACTAGTAACAATGAGCAGTTCTTC	CASSLRTSNNEQFF	TRBV12-3/TRBV12-4	TRBD2	NA	TRBJ2-1
TGTGCCATCAGACCCAGTTACTCTGGAAACACCATATATTTT	CAIRPSYSGNTIYF	TRBV10-3	NA	few	TRBJ1-3
TGTGCCAGCAGTTACCCATTCGGGGAGCTGTTTTTT	CASSYPFGELFF	TRBV6-2/TRBV6-3	NA	many	TRBJ2-2
TGTGCCAGCAGCTTTCAGCCGGCCGCGACCGGGGAGCTGTTTTTT	CASSFQPAATGELFF	TRBV7-2	NA	few	TRBJ2-2
TGTGCCAGCAGCCCCCCAAGACAGGGGAACACTGAAGCTTTCTTT	CASSPPRQGNTEAFF	TRBV7-2	TRBD1	NA	TRBJ1-1
TGTGCCAGCAGTTACATGCCGGGAGCCTACGAGCAGTACTTC	CASSYMPGAYEQYF	TRBV6-5	NA	few	TRBJ2-7
TGCGCCAGCAGCACTGAGGGATCAGATACGCAGTATTTT	CASSTEGSDTQYF	TRBV5-1	NA	many	TRBJ2-3
TGCGCCAGCAGCGGCGGGACAGGAAACGATGAAGCTTTCTTT	CASSGGTGNDEAFF	TRBV5-1	TRBD1	few	TRBJ1-1
TGTGCCAGTAGAGATTACAGTGGGCCGGGCACAGATACGCAGTATTTT	CASRDYSGPGTDTQYF	TRBV19	NA	NA	TRBJ2-3
TGTGCCAGCAGCTTCTCCGGGACTAGTGCGACGGAGACCCAGTACTTC	CASSFSGTSATETQYF	TRBV7-8	TRBD2	NA	TRBJ2-5